A single sample gave rise to the 6 T cell receptor beta chains below, sequenced in a study of blood T cell repertoires in COVID-19. Some clones are missing from TCRdb's copy, which holds only in-frame ones; the method was immunoSEQ multiplex PCR. The data contain about 180,000 clones, about 88% of them singletons. What was sequenced was peripheral blood. The receptors come from a man aged 18 to 35 who had recovered from COVID-19.

The rearrangement uses TRBV10-3 and TRBJ2-7; tentatively, D is TRBD1 (5 bases). V lost 0 bases and J lost 3, with 12 bases in between. This CDR3 has 15 residues. Germline V gene sequence: CDR1 ENHRY, CDR2 SYGVKD. CDR3 region: CAISESKTANYEQYF. In nucleotides, the CDR3 is TGTGCCATCAGTGAGTCGAAGACAGCTAACTACGAGCAGTACTTC.

The chain is built from TRBV5-1 and TRBJ1-3; a weak D match, TRBD1 (5 bases). This CDR3 is built from 16 residues. V lost 3 bases to trimming and J lost 0 bases, with 13 bases between them. CDR1 and CDR2 (germline): SGHRS, YFSETQ. The CDR3 coding sequence is TGCGCCAGCAGCTCGGGGGACGCGAGCTCTGGAAACACCATATATTTT. It is translated as CASSSGDASSGNTIYF.

The V and J genes are TRBV9 and TRBJ2-1; perhaps TRBD2 as D (5 bases). This CDR3 contains 15 residues. Trimming left V 3 bases short and J 7 bases short, with 17 bases between. The germline CDR1 and CDR2 sequences are SGDLS and YYNGEE. This CDR3 reads CASSELHEGKNEQFF. CDR3 nucleotides: TGTGCCAGCAGCGAGCTCCACGAGGGTAAGAATGAGCAGTTCTTC. The full variable domain, completed using reference TRBV9 and TRBJ2-1, is DSGVTQTPKHLITATGQRVTLRCSPRSGDLSVYWYQQSLDQGLQFLIQYYNGEERAKGNILERFSAQQFPDLHSELNLSSLELGDSALYFCASSELHEGKNEQFFGPGTRLTVL.

This clone was seen just once. This sequence joins TRBV4-3 and TRBJ1-4; 11 bases match TRBD1. CDR1 is LGHNA and CDR2 is YSLEER in the germline V gene. The ends lost 1 base at V and 3 bases at J; junction bases unmatched: 10. The CDR3 consists of 19 residues. CDR3 sequence: CASSQVHSGQGAPNEKLFF. The DNA of the CDR3 is TGCGCCAGCAGCCAAGTACATTCCGGACAGGGGGCACCTAATGAAAAACTGTTTTTT.

This clone was seen once. The V gene is TRBV28, the J gene TRBJ1-5; 7 bases line up with TRBD1. CDR1 is MDHEN and CDR2 is SYDVKM in the germline V gene. After removal of 4 bases from V and 8 bases from J, the junction contained 14 bases not matched to a gene. The CDR3 spans 16 residues. Here the CDR3 DNA reads TGTGCCAGCAGTTCGAGTTTAGACAGGGTACAGAAGCCCCAGCATTTT. Its protein is CASSSSLDRVQKPQHF.

V usage is TRBV11-3 and J usage is TRBJ1-1; no clear D gene. There are 13 residues in the CDR3. Germline V gene data show CDR1 as SGHNT and CDR2 as YENEEA. The germline V and J ends were trimmed by 3 bases and 6 bases, with 11 bases remaining between them. CDR3: CASSFTSGSEAFF. The CDR3 nucleotides are TGTGCCAGCAGCTTCACGTCGGGGTCTGAAGCTTTCTTT.